This T cell receptor (beta chain) comes out of a study of Graves' ophthalmopathy and Graves' hyperthyroidism. The germline V gene has CDR1 MNHEY and CDR2 SVGEGT. V dropped 8 bases and J dropped 4; count of bases not matched to a gene: 17. This CDR3 region has 16 residues. Using RNA transcripts, the TCR beta CDR3 regions were amplified. Second-round multiplex PCR came after a first-round RT-PCR that employed HTBI primers. MiXCR was run by TCRdb on the multiplex PCR reads, yielding one entry per CDR3 protein. The data contain some 350,000 distinct CDR3 sequences, about a sixth of them singletons. Study-level points and caveats: Among thyroid clonotypes expanded above 0.001 frequency, most also appeared in blood.

This clonotype showed up many times. Its antigen remains unidentified. Sequencing was done on a sample of peripheral blood. The TCR originated in an adult woman with stable Graves' hyperthyroidism. The chain is built from TRBV6-2 or TRBV6-3 and TRBJ2-7, with TRBD2 matching 7 bases. The CDR3 region has the DNA TGTGCCAGCCGGACGTCGGCGGCCGGCGGGGGATACGAGCAGTACTTC. Translated: CASRTSAAGGGYEQYF.